This T cell receptor beta chain was documented in a study of blood T cell repertoires in COVID-19. Study at large: The cDNA or gDNA used as material had been derived from T cells, B-cell-depleted T cells, or PBMCs.

Produced via immunoSEQ multiplex PCR; TCRdb's table is partial and in-frame only. The sample holds around 250,000 clones, about 89% seen once. Trimming took 5 bases from V and 1 from J; bases not matched to a gene: 10. Germline CDR1 and CDR2: MNHEY and SMNVEV (reference sequence). The CDR3 is made up of 18 amino acids. The V and J genes are TRBV27 and TRBJ2-2, with TRBD1 matching over 10 bases. The sequence derives from a human donor in a cohort exposed to, infected with or recovered from COVID-19 (not recorded which). The donor label of this sample is uncertain. Sequenced input: PBMCs or T cells enriched from blood (not recorded which). CDR3 in DNA: TGTGCCAGCAGTCGATACGGGACAGGGGACCTGAACACCGGGGAGCTGTTTTTT. Amino acids: CASSRYGTGDLNTGELFF.